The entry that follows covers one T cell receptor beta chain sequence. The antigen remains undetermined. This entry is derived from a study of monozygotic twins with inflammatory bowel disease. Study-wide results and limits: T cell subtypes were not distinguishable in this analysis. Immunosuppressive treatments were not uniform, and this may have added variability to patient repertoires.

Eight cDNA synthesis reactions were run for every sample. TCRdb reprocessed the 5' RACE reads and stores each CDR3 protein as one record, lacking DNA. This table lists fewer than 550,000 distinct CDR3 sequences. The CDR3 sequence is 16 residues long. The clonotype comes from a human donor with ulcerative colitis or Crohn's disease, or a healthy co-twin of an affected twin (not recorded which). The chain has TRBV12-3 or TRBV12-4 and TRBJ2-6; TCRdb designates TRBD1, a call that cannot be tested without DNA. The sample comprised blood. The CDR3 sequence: CASSFPRGAGANVLTF.